This TCR beta chain was captured in a study of shared clonotypes between healthy human individuals. The germline V and J ends were trimmed by 2 bases and 0 bases, with 8 bases remaining between them. This CDR3 region has 14 residues. Germline V gives CDR1 MNHEY, CDR2 SVGAGI. Concerning this clone itself: The sample has other DNA sequences that encode this CDR3 too.

Method: immunoSEQ multiplex PCR; TCRdb's copy keeps in-frame clones and lacks some. The table includes over 2 million clones, 85% to 95% detected once. V and J are TRBV6-5 and TRBJ2-7; D gene uncertain. The sequence was obtained from a man younger than 35 in good health. Material: naive CD4+ T cells sorted from blood. Specified subset: CD45RA+ positively selected. In DNA form, the CDR3 reads TGTGCCAGCAGTTACCGATTCAGCTCCTACGAGCAGTACTTC. Translating gives CASSYRFSSYEQYF.